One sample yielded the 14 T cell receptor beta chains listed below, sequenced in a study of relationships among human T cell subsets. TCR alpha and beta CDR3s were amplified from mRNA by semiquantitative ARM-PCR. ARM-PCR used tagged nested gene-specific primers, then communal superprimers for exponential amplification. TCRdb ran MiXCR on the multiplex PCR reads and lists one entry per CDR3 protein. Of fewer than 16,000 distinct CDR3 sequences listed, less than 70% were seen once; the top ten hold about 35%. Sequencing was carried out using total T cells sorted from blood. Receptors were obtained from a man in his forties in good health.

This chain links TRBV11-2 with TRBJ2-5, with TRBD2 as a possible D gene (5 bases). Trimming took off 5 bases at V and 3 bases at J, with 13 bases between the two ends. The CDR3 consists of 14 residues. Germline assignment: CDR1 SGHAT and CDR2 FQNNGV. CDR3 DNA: TGTGCCAGCAGCACATCTACTAGGAAAGAGACCCAGTACTTC. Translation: CASSTSTRKETQYF.

CDR3 DNA: TGCGCCAGCAGCCCAGTGGAGGGGGCTGGAAACACCATATATTTT. Translated: CASSPVEGAGNTIYF. The rearrangement joins TRBV5-1 to TRBJ1-3; maybe TRBD1 (6 bases). Trimming removed 4 bases from V and 2 bases from J, with 13 bases in between. In germline, CDR1 is SGHRS, CDR2 YFSETQ. The CDR3 consists of 15 residues.

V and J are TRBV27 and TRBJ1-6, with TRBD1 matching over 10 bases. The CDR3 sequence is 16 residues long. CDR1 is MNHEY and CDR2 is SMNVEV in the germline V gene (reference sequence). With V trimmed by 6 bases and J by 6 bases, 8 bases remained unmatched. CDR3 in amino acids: CASRDDRGRANSPLHF. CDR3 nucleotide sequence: TGTGCCAGCAGGGATGACAGGGGGCGGGCTAATTCACCCCTCCACTTT.

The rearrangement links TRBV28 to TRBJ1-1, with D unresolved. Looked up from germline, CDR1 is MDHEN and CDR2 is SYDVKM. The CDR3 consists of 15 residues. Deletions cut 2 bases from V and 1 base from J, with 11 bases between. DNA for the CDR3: TGTGCCAGCAGTTTACCAGTCCGGGGGAACACTGAAGCTTTCTTT. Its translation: CASSLPVRGNTEAFF. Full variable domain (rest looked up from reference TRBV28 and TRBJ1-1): DVKVTQSSRYLVKRTGEKVFLECVQDMDHENMFWYRQDPGLGLRLIYFSYDVKMKEKGDIPEGYSVSREKKERFSLILESASTNQTSMYLCASSLPVRGNTEAFFGQGTRLTVV.

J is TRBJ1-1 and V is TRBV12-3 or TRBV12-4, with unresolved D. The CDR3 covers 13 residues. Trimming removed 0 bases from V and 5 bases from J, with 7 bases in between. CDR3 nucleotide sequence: TGTGCCAGCAGTTTAGCGCGATATACTGAAGCTTTCTTT. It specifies CASSLARYTEAFF.

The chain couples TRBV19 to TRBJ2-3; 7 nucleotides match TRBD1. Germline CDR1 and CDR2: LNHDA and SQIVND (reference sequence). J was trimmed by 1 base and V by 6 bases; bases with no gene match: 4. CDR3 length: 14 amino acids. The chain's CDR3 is CASRRTGRTDTQYF. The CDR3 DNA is TGTGCCAGTAGACGGACAGGTCGCACAGATACGCAGTATTTT.

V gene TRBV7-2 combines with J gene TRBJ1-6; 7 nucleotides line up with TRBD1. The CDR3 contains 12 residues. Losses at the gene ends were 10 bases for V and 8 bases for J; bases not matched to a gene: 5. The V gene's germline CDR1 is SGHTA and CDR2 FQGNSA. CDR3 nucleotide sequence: TGTGCCACCGGACAGGACTATTCACCCCTCCACTTT. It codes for CATGQDYSPLHF.

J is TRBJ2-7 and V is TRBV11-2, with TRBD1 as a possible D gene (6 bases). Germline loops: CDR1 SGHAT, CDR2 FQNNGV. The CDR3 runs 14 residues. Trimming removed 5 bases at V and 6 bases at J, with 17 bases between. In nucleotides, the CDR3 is TGTGCCAGCAGCGCAGACGCGAACAGGGCCGAGCAGTACTTC. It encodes CASSADANRAEQYF. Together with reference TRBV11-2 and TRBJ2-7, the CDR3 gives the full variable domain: EAGVAQSPRYKIIEKRQSVAFWCNPISGHATLYWYQQILGQGPKLLIQFQNNGVVDDSQLPKDRFSAERLKGVDSTLKIQPAKLEDSAVYLCASSADANRAEQYFGPGTRLTVT.

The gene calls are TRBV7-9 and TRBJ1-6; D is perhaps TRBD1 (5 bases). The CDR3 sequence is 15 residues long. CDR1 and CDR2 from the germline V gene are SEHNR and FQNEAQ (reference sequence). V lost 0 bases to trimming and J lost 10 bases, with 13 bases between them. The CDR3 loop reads CASSLAMGGESPLHF. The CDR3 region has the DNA TGTGCCAGCAGCTTAGCTATGGGGGGGGAATCACCCCTCCACTTT.

CDR3 bases: TGTGCCAGCAGCTTAGTCCCGGGGGCAGTGGGTTCACCCCTCCACTTT. Amino acids: CASSLVPGAVGSPLHF. The J gene is TRBJ1-6, the V gene TRBV11-2, with a tentative D call TRBD1 (6 bases). Germline V gene data show CDR1 as SGHAT and CDR2 as FQNNGV. Trimming took off 1 base at V and 9 bases at J, with 16 bases between the two ends. The CDR3 contains 16 residues.

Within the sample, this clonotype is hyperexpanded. DNA for the CDR3: TGCAGCATTCCCAAGGAAAGGGGACCCATCCGGTACGAGCAGTACTTC. It is translated as CSIPKERGPIRYEQYF. The genes are TRBV29-1 and TRBJ2-7; TRBD1 or TRBD2 may be the D gene (5 bases each). The CDR3 has 16 amino acids. CDR1 and CDR2 from the germline V gene are SQVTM and ANQGSEA. Trimming stripped 8 bases from V and 4 bases from J, with 27 bases between.

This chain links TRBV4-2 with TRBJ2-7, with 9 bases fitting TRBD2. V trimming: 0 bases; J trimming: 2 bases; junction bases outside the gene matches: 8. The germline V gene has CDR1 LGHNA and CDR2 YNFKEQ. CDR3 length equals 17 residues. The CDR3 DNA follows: TGTGCCAGCAGCCAAGAATTACTGGGACTAGCAACCTACGAGCAGTACTTC. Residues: CASSQELLGLATYEQYF.

In nucleotides, the CDR3 is TGTGCCAGCAGTTTCCGGCTTCAAGCCTACAATGAGCAGTTCTTC. It translates to CASSFRLQAYNEQFF. The chain recombines TRBV28 with TRBJ2-1, with no clear D. Germline-derived CDR1 and CDR2 are MDHEN and SYDVKM. The CDR3 consists of 15 residues. Trimming cost V 3 bases and J 2 bases, with 11 bases left between them.

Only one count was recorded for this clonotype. In DNA, the CDR3 is TGTGCCAGCAGCCTTACTAGCGGAGGAAGCACAGATACGCAGTATTTT. It specifies CASSLTSGGSTDTQYF. The rearrangement links TRBV28 to TRBJ2-3, with 8 bases aligning to TRBD2. The CDR3 is 16 residues long. V dropped 6 bases and J dropped 0; count of bases not matched to a gene: 8. Germline values: CDR1 MDHEN, CDR2 SYDVKM.